This T cell receptor beta chain was observed in a study of T cells in Graves' hyperthyroidism and ophthalmopathy. This clonotype was seen repeatedly, ten times or more. The CDR3 spans 15 residues. Germline V gene sequence: CDR1 SGHAT, CDR2 FQNNGV. After removal of 3 bases from V and 1 base from J, the junction contained 4 bases not matched to a gene. TCR beta CDR3 regions were amplified from RNA. With the HTBI primer set, the TCR CDR3 went through a first round of RT-PCR. MiXCR, run by TCRdb on the multiplex PCR reads, gives a single entry per CDR3 protein. The sample consists of approximately 98,000 distinct CDR3 sequences, approximately 39% of them appearing once.

Sequenced input: peripheral blood or thyroid tissue (not recorded which). The TCR comes from a woman in her twenties or thirties with Graves' hyperthyroidism. The J gene is TRBJ2-5, the V gene TRBV11-2; TRBD2 agrees at 8 bases. The CDR3: CASSLAGGTQETQYF. DNA of the CDR3: TGTGCCAGCAGCTTGGCGGGAGGTACCCAAGAGACCCAGTACTTC.